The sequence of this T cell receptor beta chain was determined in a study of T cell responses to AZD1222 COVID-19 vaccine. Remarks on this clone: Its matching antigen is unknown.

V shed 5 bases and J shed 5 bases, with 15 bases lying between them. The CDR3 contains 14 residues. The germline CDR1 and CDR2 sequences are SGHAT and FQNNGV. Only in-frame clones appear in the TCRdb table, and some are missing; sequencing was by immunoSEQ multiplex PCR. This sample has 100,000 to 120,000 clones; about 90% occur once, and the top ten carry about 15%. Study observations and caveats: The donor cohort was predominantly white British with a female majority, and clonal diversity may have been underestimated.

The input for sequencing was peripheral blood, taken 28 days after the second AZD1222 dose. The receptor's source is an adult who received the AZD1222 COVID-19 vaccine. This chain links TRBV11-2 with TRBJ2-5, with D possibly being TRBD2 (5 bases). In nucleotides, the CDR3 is TGTGCCAGCAGCCAACCGGGAAATAGGGAGACCCAGTACTTC. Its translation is CASSQPGNRETQYF.